The clone carrying this TCR beta chain was seen many times. Its antigen is still unknown. Unique molecular identifiers were incorporated when the TCRbeta library was constructed. TCRdb passed the PCR reads through MiXCR, listing each CDR3 protein once. Of about 110,000 distinct CDR3 sequences listed, about 21% are singletons. The sample originates from a study of T-cell reconstitution after alpha-beta-depleted transplantation in children. Study-level points and caveats: Reports say that about two months after transplant, the alpha-beta T cells came out of several hundred graft clones that had expanded. One year post-transplant, T-cell counts and diversity were largely derived from T cells produced anew.

The CDR3 sequence is 17 residues long. The V end lost 0 bases, the J end lost 4 bases, and 15 bases lay between the germline ends. Looked up from germline, CDR1 is WSHSY and CDR2 is SAAADI. This rearrangement joins TRBV10-2 to TRBJ2-2; TRBD1 is a possible D gene (6 bases). The starting material was PBMCs, mostly from graft donor cells, obtained 180 days after TCRalphabeta/CD19-depleted stem cell transplant. The origin of this receptor is a male patient between 2 and 15 years old who had a stem cell transplant for chronic granulomatous disease, so the T cells may come from the graft donor. Here the CDR3 DNA reads TGCGCCAGCAGTGAGTCGGGTTGGGACACCTTCACCGGGGAGCTGTTTTTT. Its protein product is CASSESGWDTFTGELFF.